The 7 T cell receptor beta chains below come from one sample, sequenced in a study of shared clonotypes between healthy human individuals. The repertoire was sequenced with immunoSEQ multiplex PCR; TCRdb's copy has only in-frame clones and lacks some. This sample has about 990,000 clones, with approximately 80% found just once. The specimen sequenced was memory CD4+ T cells from PBMCs. Specified subset: CD45RA-negative fraction. The source is a man between 18 and 29 years old in good health. Some clones in this sample may be carry-over from other donors' samples.

This clone was detected a few times. The rearrangement joins TRBV29-1 to TRBJ2-5; D gene uncertain. V lost 7 bases and J 1 base, leaving 10 bases between the germline ends. Germline assignment: CDR1 SQVTM and CDR2 ANQGSEA. This CDR3 contains 12 residues. The DNA for the CDR3 is TGCAGCGCCGACAAGTTCCAAGAGACCCAGTACTTC. This translates into CSADKFQETQYF.

V is TRBV7-9 and J is TRBJ1-2; D ambiguous. Trimming cost V 6 bases and J 8 bases, with 19 bases left between them. The CDR3 is 14 amino acids. Germline V gives CDR1 SEHNR, CDR2 FQNEAQ (reference sequence). The CDR3 sequence: CASSYIIGSGGYTF. DNA of the CDR3: TGTGCCAGCAGTTATATTATCGGGTCCGGGGGCTACACCTTC.

In the case of this clone: In the same sample, other DNA sequences code for this CDR3. The chain joins TRBV29-1 to TRBJ2-5; D not certain. This CDR3 has 12 amino acids. Trimming removed 7 bases from V and 5 bases from J, with 14 bases in between. CDR1 and CDR2 from the germline V gene are SQVTM and ANQGSEA. CDR3 in amino acids: CSAGRGGETQYF. CDR3 nucleotides: TGCAGCGCTGGTAGAGGTGGGGAGACCCAGTACTTC.

The chain has TRBV20-1 and TRBJ1-2, with D unresolved. The germline CDR1 and CDR2 sequences are DFQATT and SNEGSKA (reference sequence). The CDR3 loop spans 11 amino acids. Deletions cut 3 bases from V and 3 bases from J, with 5 bases between. This CDR3 is CSASQHYGYTF. The DNA for the CDR3 is TGCAGTGCTAGCCAGCACTATGGCTACACCTTC.

The chain carries TRBV25-1 and TRBJ1-1; 8 bases line up with TRBD1. Germline CDR1 and CDR2: MGHDK and SYGVNS. After removal of 5 bases from V and 4 bases from J, the junction contained 3 bases not matched to a gene. The CDR3 extends over 13 amino acids. The CDR3 spells CASSRQGSTEAFF. The CDR3 coding sequence is TGTGCCAGCAGTAGACAGGGGAGCACTGAAGCTTTCTTT.

This chain uses TRBV18 with TRBJ1-2; D might be TRBD1 (6 bases). Trimming pared 5 bases from V and 2 bases from J, leaving 12 bases between. Per the germline V gene, CDR1 is KGHSH and CDR2 is LQKENI. CDR3 length: 14 amino acids. The CDR3 spells CASSAGQHNYGYTF. The CDR3 DNA is TGTGCCAGCTCAGCTGGACAGCACAACTATGGCTACACCTTC.

The CDR3 here is CAWLVGGGRTQYF. CDR3 in DNA: TGTGCCTGGTTGGTAGGGGGCGGGAGGACCCAGTACTTC. The chain couples TRBV30 to TRBJ2-5; D possibly matches TRBD1 or TRBD2 (7 bases each). Germline assignment: CDR1 GTSNPN and CDR2 SVGIG (reference sequence). This CDR3 region has 13 residues. The ends were cut back, 5 bases at V and 7 bases at J, with 17 bases in the middle.